This T cell receptor beta chain was identified in a study of shared clonotypes between healthy human individuals. It was at deep level that the assay was run. Assay used: immunoSEQ multiplex PCR; TCRdb lists only in-frame clones, some missing. The sample consists of 2.5 million or so clones, around nine tenths of them appearing once. V gave up 6 bases and J gave up 3 bases, with 15 bases separating them. The CDR3 extends over 15 amino acids. Germline loops: CDR1 MNHNY, CDR2 SVGAGI (reference sequence). Sequences were obtained from naive CD4+ T cells sorted from blood. The subset: CD45RA+ positively selected. This sequence originates from a man between 18 and 29 years old in good health. The rearrangement joins TRBV6-6 to TRBJ1-5; TRBD1 might be the D (5 bases). The CDR3 loop reads CASRRDDSYNQPQHF. As DNA, the CDR3 is TGTGCCAGCAGGAGGGATGACAGCTACAATCAGCCCCAGCATTTT.